The source of this T cell receptor beta chain is a study of T cells in Graves' hyperthyroidism and ophthalmopathy (dated by TCRdb to between 2018 and 2021). Describing the broader study: Peripheral blood was collected at initial diagnosis, before any treatment. For training and testing, the approximately 97 patients in the discovery cohort were randomly divided in a 7:3 ratio. TCR Vbeta CDR3 sequencing of 135 peripheral blood samples (roughly 43 ophthalmopathy, roughly 72 hyperthyroidism and around 17 progressor patients) is reported in the paper. Following sampling, methimazole starting at 30 mg daily was given to hyperthyroidism patients, and high-dose intravenous methylprednisolone was given to ophthalmopathy patients. TCR V-J signatures able to tell the groups apart were searched for in a discovery cohort of around 95 patients, of whom 43 had Graves' ophthalmopathy and 55 to 60 had stable Graves' hyperthyroidism. Prospective prediction of ophthalmopathy was tested in an independent validation cohort consisting of some 19 hyperthyroidism patients and about 17 patients who later progressed to ophthalmopathy. Thyroid tissue and blood T-cell repertoires from more than 5 Graves' hyperthyroidism patients were also compared in the study.

Summary of the overall study and its limitations: Most expanded thyroid clonotypes (frequency above 0.001) were also found in blood, which suggests that blood repertoires may mirror thyroid immune responses. A 13 V-J signature model separated ophthalmopathy from stable hyperthyroidism, with about 88% sensitivity and about 81% specificity in cross-validation and 80%/75% in testing. During validation, the model predicted progression to ophthalmopathy a median of roughly six months ahead of onset, with around 71% sensitivity and less than 85% specificity. Sample size was not statistically predetermined, and investigators were not blinded to group allocation.

The TCR beta CDR3 regions were amplified from RNA transcripts. The TCR CDR3 was subjected to a first round of RT-PCR using the HTBI primer set and the Qiagen OneStep RT-PCR kit. Libraries were constructed in a second round of multiplex PCR, after which size selection and purification were carried out. The libraries were sequenced on an Illumina HiSeq2000 using paired-end 100 bp reads. On the study's bioinformatics: SOAPnuke was used to process the raw data, throwing out any read that contained adapters or uncalled bases, had a mean Phred below 15, or lacked an exact constant-primer or identifier match. High-quality paired reads were merged using COPE v1.2.5, and each unique nucleotide sequence was defined as a clonotype. MiTCR v1.1 was used to align clonotypes to the IMGT TRBV, TRBD and TRBJ reference segments. Only V-J combinations with frequency above 0.0001, covering 99% to 99.2% of repertoires, were analysed. A TCS score was defined as the ratio between F50 (clonal expansion) and ExV (chaos), using BLOSUM62-based TCRdist between CDR3 peptides within each V-J. Welch's t-statistics and random forest reduced 450 to 600 V-J features to roughly 13, which were used in a naive Bayes classifier (R e1071). TCRdb's own reprocessing of the public reads used fastp at Q25 and MiXCR and kept productive beta chains. Under each unique CDR3 protein, matching rows form one entry showing the most common genes and DNA. Here the V and J calls rest on TCRdb's processing, not on the authors' analysis. The sample yields roughly 280,000 distinct CDR3 sequences; 20% to 25% were counted once. Roughly 60% of the sample is taken by the ten largest.

Ophthalmopathy patients had moderately to severely active disease, Clinical Activity Score of at least 3, NOSPECS grade of at least 4, and duration under 3 months. Patients with uncontrolled infections, other autoimmune diseases, pregnancy or lactation were excluded. Diagnoses relied on clinical symptoms, serum thyroxine and TRAb, thyroid ultrasound and orbital computed tomography. PBMCs were separated from about 10 ml of fresh peripheral blood using Ficoll-Paque density gradient centrifugation. Total RNA was extracted using Trizol reagent, and RNA quality was assessed on an Agilent 2100 Bioanalyzer. Only a few counts were recorded for this clonotype. What antigen it recognizes has not been identified. No per-base quality is available; no much larger clone lies one base away. Sequences SQVTM (CDR1) and ANQGSEA (CDR2) are obtained from the germline V gene. Trimming removed 2 bases from V and 5 bases from J, leaving 7 bases between the germline ends. Inclusive of the bounding cysteine and phenylalanine, the CDR3 is 11 residues long. Only the CDR3 region is kept as DNA, spanning 33 bases read in frame from base 1.

The TCR comes from a young man with Graves' ophthalmopathy. The sequence links TRBV29-1 to TRBJ2-7, with the D gene uncertain. The material sequenced was blood. This receptor has the CDR3 CSVEQVNEQYF. The DNA sequence follows: TGCAGCGTTGAACAGGTCAACGAGCAGTACTTC.